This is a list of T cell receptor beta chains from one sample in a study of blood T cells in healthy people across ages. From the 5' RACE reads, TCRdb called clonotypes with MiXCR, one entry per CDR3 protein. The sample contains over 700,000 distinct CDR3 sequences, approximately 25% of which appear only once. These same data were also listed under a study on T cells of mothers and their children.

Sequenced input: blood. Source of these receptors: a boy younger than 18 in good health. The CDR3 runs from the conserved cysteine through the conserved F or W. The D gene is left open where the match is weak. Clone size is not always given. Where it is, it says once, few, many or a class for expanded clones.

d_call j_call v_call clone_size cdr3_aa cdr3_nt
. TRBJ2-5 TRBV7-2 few CASSPHRNQETQYF TGTGCCAGCAGCCCCCATAGGAACCAAGAGACCCAGTACTTC
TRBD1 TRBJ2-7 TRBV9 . CASSADRGHEQYF TGTGCCAGCAGCGCAGACAGGGGCCACGAGCAGTACTTC
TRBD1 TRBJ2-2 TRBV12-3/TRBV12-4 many CASSPGQGNTGELFF TGTGCCAGCAGCCCGGGACAGGGGAACACCGGGGAGCTGTTTTTT
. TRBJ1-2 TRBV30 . CAWRETGNYGYTF TGTGCCTGGAGGGAGACGGGAAACTATGGCTACACCTTC
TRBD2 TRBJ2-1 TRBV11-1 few CASSATAGGENNGQFF TGTGCCAGCAGCGCCACTGCCGGGGGGGAGAACAATGGGCAGTTCTTC
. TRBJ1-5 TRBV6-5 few CASRAGNQPQHF TGTGCCAGCAGGGCCGGCAATCAGCCCCAGCATTTT
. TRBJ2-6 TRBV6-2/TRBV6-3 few CASSWGGANVLTF TGTGCCAGCAGTTGGGGTGGGGCCAACGTCCTGACTTTC
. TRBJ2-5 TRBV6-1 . CASMRGTDYQETQYF TGTGCCAGCATGAGGGGGACGGACTACCAAGAGACCCAGTACTTC
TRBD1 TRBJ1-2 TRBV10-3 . CAIWDRGPTNYGYTF TGTGCCATCTGGGACAGGGGGCCTACTAACTATGGCTACACCTTC
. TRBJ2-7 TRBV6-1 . CASSETPNYEQYF TGTGCCAGCAGTGAGACACCAAACTACGAGCAGTACTTC